These 24 T cell receptor beta chains share one sample of origin, sequenced in a study of T cell repertoires in cytomegalovirus infection (dated by TCRdb to the late 2010s). What these receptors recognize is not known. Sequencing took place on an Illumina HiSeq 1500. The public reads were run again by TCRdb, first through fastp at Q25 and then through MiXCR, and only productive beta chains were kept. For every CDR3 protein sequence, its rows merge into one entry that carries the most common genes and DNA. This sample is represented by some 920,000 distinct CDR3 sequences; roughly a third of them were singletons. Jointly, the top ten make up roughly 12% of the sample. The meaning of the sample's treatment or condition label: in vitro stimulation with specific CMV peptide epitopes to enrich CMV-specific T cells. The sequencing here drew on cultured CD8+ T cells from PBMCs, taken from culture after CMV antigen stimulation. Receptors were obtained from a human donor in good health (CMV status not recorded). Some clones in this sample may be carry-over from other donors' samples.

This clonotype was counted a few times. V usage is TRBV11-2 and J usage is TRBJ2-1; no clear D. Germline CDR1 and CDR2: SGHAT and FQNNGV. The CDR3 is made up of 13 amino acids. V gave up 7 bases and J gave up 8 bases, with 15 bases separating them. DNA of the CDR3: TGTGCCAGCAACATTGGTCTTGGGGATGAGCAGTTCTTC. This encodes CASNIGLGDEQFF. The complete variable domain, with remaining parts taken from reference TRBV11-2 and TRBJ2-1, reads EAGVAQSPRYKIIEKRQSVAFWCNPISGHATLYWYQQILGQGPKLLIQFQNNGVVDDSQLPKDRFSAERLKGVDSTLKIQPAKLEDSAVYLCASNIGLGDEQFFGPGTRLTVL.

The chain recombines TRBV12-3 or TRBV12-4 with TRBJ1-2, with D unresolved. CDR3 length: 12 residues. Trimming pared 8 bases from V and 3 bases from J, leaving 10 bases between. The CDR3 DNA reads as TGTGCCAGCTCCTCGTCACACTATGGCTACACCTTC. Translation: CASSSSHYGYTF.

At least ten counts were recorded for this clonotype. The rearrangement joins TRBV7-4 to TRBJ2-7; D gene uncertain. With 0 bases removed from V and 0 bases from J, the gap between germline ends came to 15 bases. Germline-derived CDR1 and CDR2 are SGHVT and SQSDAQ. The CDR3 length is 17 residues. The CDR3 loop is CASSLAVIGFSSYEQYF. The CDR3, as DNA: TGTGCCAGCAGCTTAGCCGTGATAGGCTTCAGCTCCTACGAGCAGTACTTC.

J is TRBJ2-1 and V is TRBV12-3 or TRBV12-4, with 8 nucleotides matching TRBD2. The CDR3 length is 17 residues. V was clipped by 3 bases and J by 4 bases; unmatched bases: 11. The CDR3, as DNA: TGTGCCAGCAGTTTTTTTGCTGGGACGGGGGGGTACAATGAGCAGTTCTTC. Translation: CASSFFAGTGGYNEQFF.

This clonotype was observed many times. The J gene is TRBJ2-7, the V gene TRBV7-8, with 8 positions matching TRBD2. Germline V gene data show CDR1 as SGHVS and CDR2 as FQNEAQ. The CDR3 sequence is 13 residues long. Trimming cost V 5 bases and J 3 bases; bases outside gene matches: 3. CDR3 loop: CASSPGTSYEQYV. In nucleotides, the CDR3 is TGTGCCAGCAGCCCAGGGACTAGCTACGAGCAGTACGTC.

This clonotype came up a few times. V gene TRBV20-1 combines with J gene TRBJ2-5; D unresolved. This CDR3 is built from 15 residues. CDR1 is DFQATT and CDR2 is SNEGSKA in the germline V gene (reference sequence). The V end lost 0 bases, the J end lost 1 base, and 12 bases lay between the germline ends. This CDR3 is CSARETEFLQETQYF. The DNA for the CDR3 is TGCAGTGCTAGAGAAACAGAATTTCTCCAAGAGACCCAGTACTTC.

This clonotype was seen repeatedly, ten times or more. The chain couples TRBV9 to TRBJ2-2, with D perhaps matching TRBD1 (5 bases). V dropped 0 bases and J dropped 6 bases, with 15 bases sitting between them. The V gene's germline CDR1 is SGDLS and CDR2 YYNGEE. The CDR3 consists of 16 residues. The CDR3 loop is CASSVEAESRAGELFF. CDR3 DNA sequence: TGTGCCAGCAGCGTAGAGGCAGAATCCAGGGCCGGGGAGCTGTTTTTT.

This clonotype appeared many times. This sequence joins TRBV12-3 or TRBV12-4 and TRBJ1-2; 8 nucleotides align to TRBD1. V trimming: 3 bases; J trimming: 1 base; junction bases outside the gene matches: 10. The CDR3 has 17 amino acids. Here the CDR3 reads CASSFLVRDRRNYGYTF. In DNA form, the CDR3 reads TGTGCCAGCAGTTTCCTTGTCCGGGACAGGCGTAACTATGGCTACACCTTC.

In this sample, this clonotype turned up a few times. This chain links TRBV7-9 with TRBJ1-2, with 7 bases that match TRBD1. The J segment lost 13 bases and the V segment lost 1 base, leaving 9 bases of the junction unmatched. CDR3 length: 13 residues. Germline values: CDR1 SEHNR, CDR2 FQNEAQ (reference sequence). CDR3 protein: CASSLGDRDGFTF. CDR3 DNA: TGTGCCAGCAGCTTAGGAGACAGGGACGGGTTCACCTTC.

The table lists this clonotype with a few counts. The chain has TRBV12-3 or TRBV12-4 and TRBJ1-2, with D unclear. The CDR3 has 12 amino acids. The V and J ends lost 6 bases and 7 bases respectively, with 12 bases between them. The CDR3 coding sequence is TGTGCCAGCAGCCCAAGTCGCGGTGGCTACACCTTC. As protein: CASSPSRGGYTF.

The rearrangement joins TRBV18 to TRBJ2-7; D is perhaps TRBD1 (5 bases). The germline CDR1 and CDR2 sequences are KGHSH and LQKENI. V shed 2 bases and J shed 2 bases, with 10 bases lying between them. The CDR3 is 14 residues long. The CDR3 sequence is CASSPSTVTYEQYV. Written as DNA, the CDR3 is TGTGCCAGCTCACCATCGACAGTAACCTACGAGCAGTACGTC.

This clonotype was seen only a few times. V gene TRBV6-6 combines with J gene TRBJ2-5; 8 positions agree with TRBD1. CDR1 is MNHNY, CDR2 SVGAGI, per germline (reference sequence). CDR3 length equals 13 residues. Trimming cost V 5 bases and J 5 bases; bases outside gene matches: 4. The CDR3 nucleotides are TGTGCCAGCAGTGCAGGGGGCTTGGAGACCCAGTACTTC. Residues: CASSAGGLETQYF.

This clonotype was counted ten times or more. Here the CDR3 DNA reads TGTGCCAGCAGCTTCCAGAAGGTTGCAACTAATGAAAAACTGTTTTTT. Translated, it gives CASSFQKVATNEKLFF. J is TRBJ1-4 and V is TRBV7-9; D is uncertain. The CDR3 runs to 16 residues. The germline V and J ends were trimmed by 3 bases and 0 bases, with 11 bases remaining between them. Per the germline V gene, CDR1 is SEHNR and CDR2 is FQNEAQ (reference sequence). Drawing the rest from reference TRBV7-9 and TRBJ1-4, the complete variable domain is DTGVSQNPRHKITKRGQNVTFRCDPISEHNRLYWYRQTLGQGPEFLTYFQNEAQLEKSRLLSDRFSAERPKGSFSTLEIQRTEQGDSAMYLCASSFQKVATNEKLFFGSGTQLSVL.

The chain couples TRBV7-6 to TRBJ2-3, with D maybe TRBD2 (6 bases). Deletions cut 8 bases from V and 0 bases from J, with 12 bases between. From germline, CDR1 is SGHVS and CDR2 FNYEAQ. The CDR3 contains 14 residues. CDR3 coding DNA: TGTGCCAGCGCCGGGACTTCTAGCACAGATACGCAGTATTTT. Its protein is CASAGTSSTDTQYF.

The chain employs TRBV7-9 and TRBJ2-3; D not resolved. This CDR3 is built from 12 residues. The V and J ends lost 6 bases and 3 bases respectively, with 7 bases between them. Germline-derived CDR1 and CDR2 are SEHNR and FQNEAQ (reference sequence). CDR3 sequence (DNA): TGTGCCAGCAGGTTCATTACAGATACGCAGTATTTT. Its translation: CASRFITDTQYF. The variable domain in full, with the rest retrieved from reference TRBV7-9 and TRBJ2-3, is DTGVSQNPRHKITKRGQNVTFRCDPISEHNRLYWYRQTLGQGPEFLTYFQNEAQLEKSRLLSDRFSAERPKGSFSTLEIQRTEQGDSAMYLCASRFITDTQYFGPGTRLTVL.

This rearrangement joins TRBV27 to TRBJ1-2; D uncertain. Germline assignment: CDR1 MNHEY and CDR2 SMNVEV (reference sequence). This CDR3 is 13 amino acids long. V lost 5 bases, J lost 5 bases, and 12 bases lay in between. For the CDR3, the DNA is TGTGCCAGCAGTGTCAGCTCAGGATATGGCTACACCTTC. This encodes CASSVSSGYGYTF.

This clonotype appeared once. The chain couples TRBV7-9 to TRBJ2-3, with TRBD2 matching over 8 bases. The CDR3 sequence is 16 residues long. V dropped 5 bases and J dropped 2; count of bases not matched to a gene: 9. Germline V gene lookup returns CDR1 SEHNR and CDR2 FQNEAQ (reference sequence). Written as DNA, the CDR3 is TGTGCCAGCAGCCACTACGGGGGGGCAAACACAGATACGCAGTATTTT. It is translated as CASSHYGGANTDTQYF.

The rearrangement links TRBV27 to TRBJ1-5; D remains unclear. The germline V and J ends were trimmed by 1 base and 5 bases, with 9 bases remaining between them. This CDR3 region has 14 residues. The germline V gene has CDR1 MNHEY and CDR2 SMNVEV (reference sequence). CDR3 sequence (DNA): TGTGCCAGCAGTTTATTCGGGATCTATCAGCCCCAGCATTTT. This sequence encodes CASSLFGIYQPQHF.

The sample holds a few counts of this clonotype. The chain links TRBV7-9 to TRBJ2-1, with unresolved D. This CDR3 region has 12 residues. V was shortened by 4 bases and J by 12 bases, with 13 bases between the two germline ends. Per the germline V gene, CDR1 is SEHNR and CDR2 is FQNEAQ (reference sequence). As DNA, the CDR3 is TGTGCCAGCAGCTCCAAGGACCCCAGGCAGTTCTTC. Amino acids: CASSSKDPRQFF.

This clonotype has ten or more counts. This sequence joins TRBV7-2 and TRBJ1-1; 10 nucleotides align to TRBD1. Germline CDR1 is SGHTA and CDR2 is FQGNSA. The CDR3 is 18 amino acids. V was pared by 4 bases and J by 0 bases, with 11 bases of the junction left unmatched. The CDR3 region is CASSSRDRGRYMNTEAFF. The CDR3 bases are TGTGCCAGCAGCTCCCGGGACAGGGGAAGGTATATGAACACTGAAGCTTTCTTT.

This clonotype has only a few counts. As DNA, the CDR3 is TGTGCCAGCAGTGAATACAGGAGAGTAGATAGCAATCAGCCCCAGCATTTT. Its translation: CASSEYRRVDSNQPQHF. The J gene is TRBJ1-5, the V gene TRBV2; perhaps TRBD1 as D (5 bases). The V and J ends lost 2 bases and 0 bases respectively, with 14 bases between them. CDR1 and CDR2 from the germline V gene are SNHLY and FYNNEI. CDR3 length: 17 residues.

Ten or more counts support this clonotype. The chain couples TRBV4-3 to TRBJ2-7; D ambiguous. Trimming took 1 base from V and 0 from J, leaving 7 bases between them. Germline V gene sequence: CDR1 LGHNA, CDR2 YSLEER. The CDR3 is made up of 14 amino acids. Here the CDR3 DNA reads TGCGCCAGCAGCCAAGCGAAAGGCTCCTACGAGCAGTACGTC. Translation gives CASSQAKGSYEQYV.

CDR3 DNA sequence: TGCAGTGCTAGATCCGGGGACACTGAAGCTTTCTTT. It encodes CSARSGDTEAFF. The J gene is TRBJ1-1, the V gene TRBV20-1; the D is unclear. Looked up from germline, CDR1 is DFQATT and CDR2 is SNEGSKA (reference sequence). V was pared by 2 bases and J by 3 bases, with 7 bases between. This CDR3 region has 12 residues.

There are a few counts of this clonotype. V gene TRBV7-9 combines with J gene TRBJ2-1; 8 bases are shared with TRBD1. Per germline, CDR1 SEHNR and CDR2 FQNEAQ (reference sequence). V dropped 5 bases and J dropped 9; count of bases not matched to a gene: 6. The CDR3 is 13 residues long. The CDR3 reads CASSVDRGGEQFF. CDR3 DNA: TGTGCCAGCAGCGTAGACAGGGGCGGTGAGCAGTTCTTC.